The source of this T cell receptor (beta chain) is a study of blood T cell repertoires in COVID-19. For the study at large: T cells, B-cell-depleted T cells, or PBMCs supplied cDNA or gDNA.

Sequenced by immunoSEQ multiplex PCR; TCRdb stores in-frame clones only, minus some. The sample records roughly 280,000 clones, 86% being singletons. The CDR3 runs 16 residues. The germline gives CDR1 SQVTM, CDR2 ANQGSEA. V was trimmed by 5 bases and J by 4 bases, leaving 21 bases between them. This clone was seen a few times. The V gene is TRBV29-1, the J gene TRBJ2-1; a possible D gene is TRBD1 (6 bases). Sequencing used peripheral blood. The receptor was isolated from a man younger than 35 with active or convalescent COVID-19. CDR3 in amino acids: CSVSLVLDRAYNEQFF. CDR3 coding DNA: TGCAGCGTTTCCTTAGTACTGGACAGAGCTTACAATGAGCAGTTCTTC.